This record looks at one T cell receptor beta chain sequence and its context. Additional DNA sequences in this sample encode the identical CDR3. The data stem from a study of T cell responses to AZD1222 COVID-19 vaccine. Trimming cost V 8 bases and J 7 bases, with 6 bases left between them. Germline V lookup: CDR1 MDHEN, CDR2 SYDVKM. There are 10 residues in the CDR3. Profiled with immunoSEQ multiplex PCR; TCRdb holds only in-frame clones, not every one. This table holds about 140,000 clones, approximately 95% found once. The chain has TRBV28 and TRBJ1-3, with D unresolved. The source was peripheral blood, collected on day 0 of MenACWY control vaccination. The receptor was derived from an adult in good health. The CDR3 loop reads CASLGNTIYF. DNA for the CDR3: TGTGCCAGCCTCGGGAACACCATATATTTT.